The source of this TCR beta chain is a study of cytomegalovirus exposure and HLA in healthy donors. Germline CDR1 and CDR2: MRHNA and SNTAGT. This CDR3 spans 15 amino acids. With 4 bases clipped from V and 4 bases from J, the junction kept 0 bases outside the gene matches. Findings and caveats of the study: Reportedly, cytomegalovirus status was diagnosed with high sensitivity and specificity. Among TCR beta chains, those listed as cytomegalovirus-associated numbered around 160. A few of the chains that were CMV-associated were confirmed in vitro to be specific for CMV antigens.

The data were produced by immunoSEQ multiplex PCR, yet TCRdb's version contains in-frame clones alone and is incomplete. The sample lists 200,000 to 250,000 clones, around 86% occurring once. This clone was observed many times. Its antigen is not known. From the roughly 110-subject validation cohort, which was separate from the approximately 700-subject first cohort, the donors were drawn. The rearrangement joins TRBV6-4 to TRBJ2-2; TRBD2 matches 13 bases. Input material: PBMCs. This TCR derives from a woman in her late teens or twenties in good health and CMV-seropositive. CDR3 region: CASSGTSGSTGELFF. The CDR3 DNA follows: TGTGCCAGCAGTGGGACTAGCGGGAGCACCGGGGAGCTGTTTTTT.